Presented here are 27 T cell receptor beta chains from one specimen sequenced in a study of T cells in Graves' hyperthyroidism and ophthalmopathy. RNA transcripts provided the source from which TCR beta CDR3 regions were amplified. The HTBI set primed first-round TCR CDR3 RT-PCR. TCRdb re-called the multiplex PCR reads with MiXCR, one entry per CDR3 protein. The sample shows 380,000 or so distinct CDR3 sequences, 14% of them seen only once. Material for sequencing was blood. These receptors were collected from a woman aged 25 to 45 with Graves' hyperthyroidism.

The CDR3 reads CSAPRQDTEAFF. In DNA, the CDR3 is TGCAGTGCTCCTCGACAGGACACTGAAGCTTTCTTT. This chain uses TRBV20-1 with TRBJ1-1; a possible D gene is TRBD1 (6 bases). Trimming left V 5 bases short and J 3 bases short, with 10 bases between. Looked up from germline, CDR1 is DFQATT and CDR2 is SNEGSKA (reference sequence). CDR3 length: 12 amino acids.

This clonotype has a handful of counts. The CDR3: CASSQGLGELFF. CDR3 coding DNA: TGTGCCAGCAGTCAGGGCCTCGGGGAGCTGTTTTTT. The chain employs TRBV2 and TRBJ2-2; possibly TRBD1 for D (5 bases). The germline V and J ends were trimmed by 5 bases and 7 bases, with 8 bases remaining between them. The CDR3 extends over 12 amino acids. Germline CDR1 and CDR2: SNHLY and FYNNEI. Using reference TRBV2 and TRBJ2-2 for the parts outside the CDR3, the full variable domain is EPEVTQTPSHQVTQMGQEVILRCVPISNHLYFYWYRQILGQKVEFLVSFYNNEISEKSEIFDDQFSVERPDGSNFTLKIRSTKLEDSAMYFCASSQGLGELFFGEGSRLTVL.

The chain recombines TRBV5-4 with TRBJ2-3; D not resolved. V lost 0 bases to trimming and J lost 4 bases, with 6 bases between them. In germline, CDR1 is SGHNT, CDR2 YYREEE (reference sequence). This CDR3 is built from 13 residues. For the CDR3, the DNA is TGTGCCAGCAGCTTGGACAGCTCAGATACGCAGTATTTT. It translates to CASSLDSSDTQYF.

This clonotype occurred many times. J is TRBJ1-5 and V is TRBV11-2; D gene unclear. V dropped 3 bases and J dropped 4 bases, with 7 bases sitting between them. Germline-derived CDR1 and CDR2 are SGHAT and FQNNGV. The CDR3 runs 13 residues. CDR3 DNA sequence: TGTGCCAGCAGCTTGAACCTTAATCAGCCCCAGCATTTT. Residues: CASSLNLNQPQHF.

This clonotype was seen a handful of times. The rearrangement joins TRBV7-6 to TRBJ2-5; no reliable D call. CDR1 and CDR2 from the germline V gene are SGHVS and FNYEAQ. The V gene lost 4 bases and the J gene lost 2 bases, with 11 bases spanning the gap. CDR3 length: 14 residues. The CDR3 region is CASSSEQLQETQYF. CDR3 in DNA: TGTGCCAGCAGCTCCGAACAGCTTCAAGAGACCCAGTACTTC.

The chain joins TRBV20-1 to TRBJ2-1; 7 bases agree with TRBD2. The germline gives CDR1 DFQATT, CDR2 SNEGSKA (reference sequence). The CDR3 has 15 residues. V lost 5 bases and J lost 3; bases outside the gene matches: 10. The CDR3 DNA reads as TGCAGTGCTGCCTCTAGCGGAAGAAGCTACAATGAGCAGTTCTTC. Translating it yields CSAASSGRSYNEQFF.

The chain links TRBV30 to TRBJ2-6; D is unresolved. The CDR3 contains 18 residues. Germline assignment: CDR1 GTSNPN and CDR2 SVGIG (reference sequence). The germline V and J ends were trimmed by 3 bases and 2 bases, with 20 bases remaining between them. The CDR3 is CAWSARLELGTGANVLTF. CDR3 in DNA: TGTGCCTGGAGCGCTCGACTGGAACTCGGTACTGGGGCCAACGTCCTGACTTTC.

The V gene is TRBV29-1, the J gene TRBJ2-6, with D possibly matching TRBD1 (5 bases). The ends were cut back, 4 bases at V and 4 bases at J, with 17 bases in the middle. CDR3 size: 16 residues. Germline CDR1 is SQVTM and CDR2 is ANQGSEA. The CDR3 loop is CSVVSEGRQGANVLTF. The CDR3 nucleotides are TGCAGCGTTGTTTCCGAAGGCCGACAGGGGGCCAACGTCCTGACTTTC.

In its sample, this clonotype was seen a few times. This chain connects TRBV25-1 to TRBJ1-2; possible D gene TRBD1, 5 bases. V gave up 7 bases and J gave up 5 bases, with 11 bases separating them. This CDR3 has 12 amino acids. Germline values: CDR1 MGHDK, CDR2 SYGVNS. This CDR3 reads CASMGVRYGYTF. The CDR3 DNA is TGTGCCAGCATGGGGGTCAGGTATGGCTACACCTTC.

This clonotype has a count of ten or more. The chain recombines TRBV28 with TRBJ2-7, with 11 bases identical to TRBD2. With V trimmed by 8 bases and J by 5 bases, 8 bases remained unmatched. The CDR3 is made up of 14 amino acids. CDR1 MDHEN and CDR2 SYDVKM come from the germline V gene. The CDR3 reads CASHTSGSSHEQYF. The CDR3 nucleotides read TGTGCCAGCCATACTAGCGGGAGTTCCCACGAGCAGTACTTC.

The chain uses TRBV7-8 and TRBJ2-7; 7 bases match TRBD1. Trimming cost V 5 bases and J 6 bases; bases outside gene matches: 4. CDR1 is SGHVS and CDR2 is FQNEAQ in the germline V gene. This CDR3 comprises 12 residues. The CDR3, as DNA: TGTGCCAGCAGCGGCAGGGGGACCGAGCAGTACTTC. Translating gives CASSGRGTEQYF.

The chain joins TRBV12-3 or TRBV12-4 to TRBJ2-1, with D possibly TRBD2 on 5 matching bases. CDR3 length: 15 residues. Trimming removed 3 bases from V and 6 bases from J, with 15 bases in between. DNA of the CDR3: TGTGCCAGCAGTTTGAGCGGATCACCCGCCAATGAGCAGTTCTTC. Translation gives CASSLSGSPANEQFF.

The chain couples TRBV30 to TRBJ2-4; TRBD2 matches at 7 bases. This CDR3 is 13 amino acids long. Germline loops: CDR1 GTSNPN, CDR2 SVGIG (reference sequence). V lost 5 bases to trimming and J lost 0 bases; unmatched junction nucleotides: 1. CDR3 region: CAWSSGAKNIQYF. For the CDR3, the DNA is TGTGCCTGGTCTAGCGGAGCCAAAAACATTCAGTACTTC.

The sample holds many counts of this clonotype. The CDR3 reads CASSYVRDPETQYF. For the CDR3, the DNA is TGTGCCAGCAGTTACGTCAGGGACCCAGAGACCCAGTACTTC. The genes are TRBV6-6 and TRBJ2-5, with D perhaps assigned TRBD1 or TRBD2 (5 bases each). The V gene lost 2 bases and the J gene lost 4 bases, with 11 bases spanning the gap. The CDR3 covers 14 residues. The germline V gene encodes CDR1 MNHNY and CDR2 SVGAGI (reference sequence).

This clonotype was seen more than once but under ten times. The chain joins TRBV28 to TRBJ2-7; TRBD2 is a possible D gene (5 bases). The V gene's germline CDR1 is MDHEN and CDR2 SYDVKM. This CDR3 spans 12 amino acids. Trimming shortened V by 6 bases and J by 7 bases, and 13 bases separated the two germline ends. CDR3 coding DNA: TGTGCCAGCAGCCCCGGGGTCGGGGAGCAGTACTTC. Its translation is CASSPGVGEQYF.

This clonotype was seen a few times. Here the CDR3 reads CARPSGRGDTQYF. The CDR3 DNA sequence: TGCGCCAGACCTAGCGGGAGAGGGGATACGCAGTATTTT. The rearrangement links TRBV10-1 to TRBJ2-3; TRBD2 matches 10 bases. Germline-derived CDR1 and CDR2 are WNHNN and SYGVQD (reference sequence). J gave up 6 bases and V 9 bases, and 6 bases lay outside the gene matches. The CDR3 is 13 amino acids.

This clonotype was counted many times. V is TRBV11-2 and J is TRBJ2-3; D is perhaps TRBD1 or TRBD2 (5 bases each). V gave up 3 bases and J gave up 9 bases, with 10 bases separating them. Germline V gene data show CDR1 as SGHAT and CDR2 as FQNNGV. The CDR3 is made up of 12 amino acids. The DNA for the CDR3 is TGTGCCAGCAGCTTGGGGGACCGGACGCAGTATTTT. Protein product: CASSLGDRTQYF.

This clonotype was detected many times. The J gene is TRBJ2-7, the V gene TRBV3-1; 12 bases map to TRBD2. Germline V gene sequence: CDR1 LGHDT, CDR2 YNNKEL (reference sequence). The CDR3 contains 14 residues. Losses at the gene ends were 4 bases for V and 6 bases for J; bases not matched to a gene: 4. For the CDR3, the DNA is TGTGCCAGCAGCCCTAGCGGGAGGGCCGTCGAGCAGTACTTC. Translated, it gives CASSPSGRAVEQYF.

This clonotype has a handful of counts. This chain connects TRBV27 to TRBJ2-1, with TRBD2 identical over 15 bases. The CDR3 totals 16 residues. From germline, CDR1 is MNHEY and CDR2 SMNVEV (reference sequence). Germline trimming cut 2 bases from V and 8 bases from J; bases unmatched to any gene: 4. For the CDR3, the DNA is TGTGCCAGCAGTTTAGGACTAGCGGGAGGGCGTGATGAGCAGTTCTTC. Translating it yields CASSLGLAGGRDEQFF.

The V call is TRBV10-1, the J call TRBJ2-7; perhaps D is TRBD1 or TRBD2 (5 bases each). Trimming removed 1 base from V and 1 base from J, with 8 bases in between. CDR1 is WNHNN, CDR2 SYGVQD, per germline (reference sequence). This CDR3 comprises 14 residues. This CDR3 is CASSEWGPSYEQYF. The CDR3 DNA reads TGCGCCAGCAGTGAGTGGGGACCTTCCTACGAGCAGTACTTC.

This clonotype was picked up many times. The DNA of the CDR3 is TGTGCCACCCTCGGGGCATACAACACTGAAGCTTTCTTT. This gives the protein CATLGAYNTEAFF. The J gene is TRBJ1-1, the V gene TRBV28, with D possibly matching TRBD1 (5 bases). CDR3 size: 13 residues. Germline values: CDR1 MDHEN, CDR2 SYDVKM. Deletions cut 10 bases from V and 2 bases from J, with 14 bases between.

This clonotype was observed many times. This chain uses TRBV11-2 with TRBJ1-1, with D unclear. The germline V gene encodes CDR1 SGHAT and CDR2 FQNNGV. This CDR3 contains 15 residues. V lost 1 base to trimming and J lost 4 bases, with 13 bases between them. CDR3 nucleotide sequence: TGTGCCAGCAGCTTAGGGTACATCGGAAGCACTGAAGCTTTCTTT. Translated, it gives CASSLGYIGSTEAFF.

This clonotype was counted only a few times. The rearrangement uses TRBV7-9 and TRBJ1-2, with D tentatively TRBD1 (5 bases). This CDR3 is built from 13 residues. Trimming left V 11 bases short and J 6 bases short, with 19 bases between. Germline assignment: CDR1 SEHNR and CDR2 FQNEAQ (reference sequence). The CDR3 spells CALEWSRGDGYTF. The CDR3 DNA reads as TGTGCCCTAGAATGGTCGAGGGGTGATGGCTACACCTTC.

This clonotype was seen at least ten times. CDR3 in DNA: TGTGCCAGCAGCATCTTCCGGGACAGGGGGTCCTACGAGCAGTACTTC. It yields the protein CASSIFRDRGSYEQYF. The genes are TRBV7-9 and TRBJ2-7; 11 nucleotides agree with TRBD1. V dropped 5 bases and J dropped 1; count of bases not matched to a gene: 7. CDR3 length: 16 residues. In germline, CDR1 is SEHNR, CDR2 FQNEAQ (reference sequence).

This clonotype was detected a few times. The chain uses TRBV5-5 and TRBJ2-3; D is ambiguous. V was clipped by 0 bases and J by 1 base, with 12 bases between them. The CDR3 sequence is 16 residues long. CDR1 is SGHKS and CDR2 is YYEKEE in the germline V gene (reference sequence). CDR3 in DNA: TGTGCCAGCAGCTTGGAGGTTTGGTCACGCACAGATACGCAGTATTTT. Translating gives CASSLEVWSRTDTQYF. Based on the CDR3 plus reference TRBV5-5 and TRBJ2-3, the full variable domain is DAGVTQSPTHLIKTRGQQVTLRCSPISGHKSVSWYQQVLGQGPQFIFQYYEKEERGRGNFPDRFSARQFPNYSSELNVNALLLGDSALYLCASSLEVWSRTDTQYFGPGTRLTVL.

A few counts support this clonotype. The rearrangement links TRBV29-1 to TRBJ2-2, with 8 positions matching TRBD1. J was trimmed by 6 bases and V by 1 base; bases with no gene match: 7. Germline assignment: CDR1 SQVTM and CDR2 ANQGSEA. The CDR3 totals 15 residues. In nucleotides, the CDR3 is TGCAGCGTTGAAGGAACAGGGGGAGATGCCGGGGAGCTGTTTTTT. Translating gives CSVEGTGGDAGELFF.

This clonotype was observed many times. This sequence joins TRBV6-1 and TRBJ2-7; D is ambiguous. V was pared by 10 bases and J by 3 bases, with 19 bases between. Germline CDR1 is MNHNS and CDR2 is SASEGT. This CDR3 contains 14 residues. The CDR3 bases are TGTGCCACCCGGTCCCTTTCGCCAGACTACGAGCAGTACTTC. This codes for CATRSLSPDYEQYF.